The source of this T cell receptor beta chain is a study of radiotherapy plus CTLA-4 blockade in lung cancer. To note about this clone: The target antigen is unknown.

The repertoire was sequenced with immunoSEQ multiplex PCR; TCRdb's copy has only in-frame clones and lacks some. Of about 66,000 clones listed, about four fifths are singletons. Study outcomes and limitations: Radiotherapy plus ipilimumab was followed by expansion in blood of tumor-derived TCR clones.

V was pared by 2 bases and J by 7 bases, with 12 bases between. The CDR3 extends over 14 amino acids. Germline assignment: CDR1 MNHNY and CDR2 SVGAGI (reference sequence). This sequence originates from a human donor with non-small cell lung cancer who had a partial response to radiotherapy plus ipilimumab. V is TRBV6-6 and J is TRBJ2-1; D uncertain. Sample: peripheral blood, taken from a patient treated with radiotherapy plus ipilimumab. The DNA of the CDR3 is TGTGCCAGCAGTTACGGCCGAGCCAGGAATGAGCAGTTCTTC. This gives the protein CASSYGRARNEQFF.